This T cell receptor beta chain was sequenced during a study of human T cells and chemical hapten exposure. In the study overall: Largely, small differences in pooled library volume made per-sample TCR yields vary. Findings and caveats of the study: TCRs whose frequency exceeded 1 in 1000 remained the same following DPC sensitization.

TCRdb used MiXCR to reprocess the RACE reads, holding one entry per CDR3 protein. The table includes 350,000 to 400,000 distinct CDR3 sequences, about 6% detected once. This clonotype was counted only a few times. The target antigen is unknown. As to time point: patch test 2, 6 weeks after DPC sensitization. The treatment here: therapeutic diphenylcyclopropenone sensitization with weekly scalp DPC. Every patch test was put on after a blood sample was taken. The germline CDR1 and CDR2 sequences are MNHNY and SVGAGI (reference sequence). V lost 0 bases, J lost 2 bases, and 6 bases stayed unmatched. The CDR3 consists of 16 residues.

The rearrangement links TRBV6-6 to TRBJ2-7; 8 bases map to TRBD2. This TCR was sampled from a woman aged 18-35 years with alopecia areata. Some clones in this sample may be carry-over from other donors' samples. The starting material was whole blood, obtained in connection with sensitization to the hapten diphenylcyclopropenone (DPC). This CDR3 is CASSYSSGGLTYEQYF. Written as DNA, the CDR3 is TGTGCCAGCAGTTACTCGAGCGGGGGCCTCACCTACGAGCAGTACTTC.